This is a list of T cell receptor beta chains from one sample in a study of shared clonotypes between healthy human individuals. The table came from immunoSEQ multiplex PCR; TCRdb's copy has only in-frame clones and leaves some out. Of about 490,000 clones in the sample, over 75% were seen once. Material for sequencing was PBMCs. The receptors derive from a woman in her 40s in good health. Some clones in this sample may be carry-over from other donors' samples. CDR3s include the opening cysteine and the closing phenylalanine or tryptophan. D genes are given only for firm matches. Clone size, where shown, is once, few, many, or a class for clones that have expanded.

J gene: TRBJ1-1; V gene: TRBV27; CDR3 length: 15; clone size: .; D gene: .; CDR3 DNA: TGTGCCAGCAGTCCTTCGGGACCGCGGGACACTGAAGCTTTCTTT; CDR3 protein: CASSPSGPRDTEAFF
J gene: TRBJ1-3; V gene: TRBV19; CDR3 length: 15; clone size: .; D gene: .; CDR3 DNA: TGTGCCAGTAGTATAGACCGACAGGCTGGAAACACCATATATTTT; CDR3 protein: CASSIDRQAGNTIYF
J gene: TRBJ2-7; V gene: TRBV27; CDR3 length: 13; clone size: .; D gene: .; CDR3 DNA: TGTGCCAGCAGTTTTAAAACACGGTTGGAGCAGTACTTC; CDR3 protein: CASSFKTRLEQYF
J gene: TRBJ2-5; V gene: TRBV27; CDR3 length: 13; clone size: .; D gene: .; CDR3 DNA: TGTGCCAGCAGTTTTAACTTCCAAGAGACCCAGTACTTC; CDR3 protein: CASSFNFQETQYF
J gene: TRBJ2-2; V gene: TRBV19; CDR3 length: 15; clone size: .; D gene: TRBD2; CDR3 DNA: TGTGCCAGTAGTATAAGCGGGGAGGACACCGGGGAGCTGTTTTTT; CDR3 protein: CASSISGEDTGELFF
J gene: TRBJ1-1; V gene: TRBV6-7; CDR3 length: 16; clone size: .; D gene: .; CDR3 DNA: TGTGCCAGCAGTTACTCGGGCGGAGGACCGAACACTGAAGCTTTCTTT; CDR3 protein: CASSYSGGGPNTEAFF
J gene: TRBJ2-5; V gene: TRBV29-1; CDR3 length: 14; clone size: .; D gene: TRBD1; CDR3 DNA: TGCAGCGTTGAAGGATGGGGACAGAGGGAGACCCAGTACTTC; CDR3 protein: CSVEGWGQRETQYF
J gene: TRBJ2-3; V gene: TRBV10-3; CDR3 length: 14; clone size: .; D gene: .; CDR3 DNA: TGTGCCATCAGTGTTTCAGGGAACACAGATACGCAGTATTTT; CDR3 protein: CAISVSGNTDTQYF
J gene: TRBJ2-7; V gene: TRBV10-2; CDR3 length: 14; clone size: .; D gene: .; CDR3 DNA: TGCGCCAGCACTACCGGGATCCCTCGGGGGGAGCAGTACTTC; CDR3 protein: CASTTGIPRGEQYF
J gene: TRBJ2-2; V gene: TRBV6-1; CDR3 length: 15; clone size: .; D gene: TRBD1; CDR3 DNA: TGTGCCAGCAGAGGTTTTCAGGGGGCCGCCGGGGAGCTGTTTTTT; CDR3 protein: CASRGFQGAAGELFF
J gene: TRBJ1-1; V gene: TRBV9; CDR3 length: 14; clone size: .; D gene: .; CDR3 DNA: TGTGCCAGCAGCGTAGTTTTCCAGGTCCCTGAAGCTTTCTTT; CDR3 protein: CASSVVFQVPEAFF
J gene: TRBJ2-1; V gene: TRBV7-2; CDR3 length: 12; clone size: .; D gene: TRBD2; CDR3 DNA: TGTGCCAGCAGTAGGGCGGGAGTGGGGCAGTTCTTC; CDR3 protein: CASSRAGVGQFF
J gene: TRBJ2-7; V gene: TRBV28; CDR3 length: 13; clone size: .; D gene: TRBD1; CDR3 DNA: TGTGCCACCGGTGGACAGGGGGTCGACGAGCAGTACTTC; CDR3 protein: CATGGQGVDEQYF
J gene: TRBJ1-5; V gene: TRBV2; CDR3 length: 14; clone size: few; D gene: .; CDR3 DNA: TGTGCCAGCAGTCCTACCCAGGGGATTCAGCCCCAGCATTTT; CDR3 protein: CASSPTQGIQPQHF
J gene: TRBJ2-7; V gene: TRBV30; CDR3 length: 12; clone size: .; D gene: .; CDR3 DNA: TGTGCCTGGAGCGGGACACCCTACGAGCAGTACTTC; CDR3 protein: CAWSGTPYEQYF
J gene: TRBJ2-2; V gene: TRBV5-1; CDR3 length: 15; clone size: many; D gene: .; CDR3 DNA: TGCGCCAGCAGCCTGGGACACACGAACACCGGGGAGCTGTTTTTT; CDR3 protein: CASSLGHTNTGELFF
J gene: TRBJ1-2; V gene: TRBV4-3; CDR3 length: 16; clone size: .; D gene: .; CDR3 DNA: TGCGCCAGCAGCCAAGAATGGAACAGCCATTTCTATGGCTACACCTTC; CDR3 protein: CASSQEWNSHFYGYTF
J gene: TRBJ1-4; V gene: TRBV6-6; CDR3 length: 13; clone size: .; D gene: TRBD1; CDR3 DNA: TGTGCCAGCCGGGACAGCGATAATGAAAAACTGTTTTTT; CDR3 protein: CASRDSDNEKLFF
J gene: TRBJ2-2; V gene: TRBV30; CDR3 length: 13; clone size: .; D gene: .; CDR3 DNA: TGTGCCTGGGACAACTCGAACACCGGGGAGCTGTTTTTT; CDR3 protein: CAWDNSNTGELFF
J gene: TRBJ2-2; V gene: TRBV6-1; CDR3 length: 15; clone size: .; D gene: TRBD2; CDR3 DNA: TGTGCCAGCAGTGAACTAGCGGGAGTCGCCGGGGAGCTGTTTTTT; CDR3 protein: CASSELAGVAGELFF
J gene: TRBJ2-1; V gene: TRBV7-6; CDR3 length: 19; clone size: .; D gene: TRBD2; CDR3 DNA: TGTGCCAGCAGCTCCCCGACTAGCGGGAGGACGGAGACCTACAATGAGCAGTTCTTC; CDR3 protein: CASSSPTSGRTETYNEQFF
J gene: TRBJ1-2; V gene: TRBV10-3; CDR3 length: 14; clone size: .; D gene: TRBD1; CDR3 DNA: TGTGCCATCAGGGCAGGGGGCACTAACTATGGCTACACCTTC; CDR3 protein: CAIRAGGTNYGYTF
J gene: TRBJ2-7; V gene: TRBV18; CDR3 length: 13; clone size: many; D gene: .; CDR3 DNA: TGTGCCAGCTCACCTGACACTACCTACGAGCAGTACTTC; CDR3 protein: CASSPDTTYEQYF
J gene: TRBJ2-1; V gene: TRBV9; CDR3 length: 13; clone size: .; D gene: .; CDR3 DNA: TGTGCCAGCAGCTCAACTACAGGGAAAGAGCAGTTCTTC; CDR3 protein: CASSSTTGKEQFF
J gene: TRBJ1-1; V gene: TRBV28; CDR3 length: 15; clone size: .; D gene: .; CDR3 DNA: TGTGCCAGCAGTCCGCTTCCCATGGGACACACTGAAGCTTTCTTT; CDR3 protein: CASSPLPMGHTEAFF
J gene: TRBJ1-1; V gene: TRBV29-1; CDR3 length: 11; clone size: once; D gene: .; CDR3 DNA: TGCAGCGTTGAGTCGGGATCCGAAGCTTTCTTT; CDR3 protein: CSVESGSEAFF
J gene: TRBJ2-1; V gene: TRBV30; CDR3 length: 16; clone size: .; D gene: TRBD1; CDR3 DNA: TGTGCCTGGAGTGTACGGACAGGACAGTCCTACAATGAGCAGTTCTTC; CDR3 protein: CAWSVRTGQSYNEQFF
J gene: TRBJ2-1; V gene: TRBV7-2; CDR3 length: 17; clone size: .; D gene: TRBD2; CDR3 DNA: TGTGCCAGCAGCCCTCAAGCGGGAGGGCCCCCCTACAATGAGCAGTTCTTC; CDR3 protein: CASSPQAGGPPYNEQFF
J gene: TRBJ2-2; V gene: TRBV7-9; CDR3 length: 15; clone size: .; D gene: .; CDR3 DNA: TGTGCCAGCAGCTTAGGGGGGGTTCGCACCGGGGAGCTGTTTTTT; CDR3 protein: CASSLGGVRTGELFF
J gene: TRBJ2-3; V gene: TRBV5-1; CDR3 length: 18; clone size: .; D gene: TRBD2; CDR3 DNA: TGCGCCAGCAGCTTGGGGACTAGCGGGAGACGGGGCACAGATACGCAGTATTTT; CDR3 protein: CASSLGTSGRRGTDTQYF
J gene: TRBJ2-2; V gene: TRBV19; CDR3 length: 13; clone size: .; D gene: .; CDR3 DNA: TGTGCCAGTAGGAGGACAGACACCGGGGAGCTGTTTTTT; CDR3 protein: CASRRTDTGELFF
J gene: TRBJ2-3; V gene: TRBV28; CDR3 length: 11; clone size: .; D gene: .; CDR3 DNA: TGTGCCAGCCTGGGCCCAGATACGCAGTATTTT; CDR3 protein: CASLGPDTQYF
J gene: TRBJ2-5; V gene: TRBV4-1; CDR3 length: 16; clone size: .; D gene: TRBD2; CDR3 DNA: TGCGCCAGCAGCCCACGGGAGCGGGAGGTCCAAGAGACCCAGTACTTC; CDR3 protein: CASSPREREVQETQYF
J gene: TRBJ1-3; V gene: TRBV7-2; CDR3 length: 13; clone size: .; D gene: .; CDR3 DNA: TGTGCCAGCAGCTTAGGGGTGCAAAACACCATATATTTT; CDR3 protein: CASSLGVQNTIYF
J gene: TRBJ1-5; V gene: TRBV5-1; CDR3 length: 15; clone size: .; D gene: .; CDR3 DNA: TGCGCCAGCAGCTTGTGGGCCGTAAGCAATAAGCCACAGCATTTT; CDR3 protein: CASSLWAVSNKPQHF
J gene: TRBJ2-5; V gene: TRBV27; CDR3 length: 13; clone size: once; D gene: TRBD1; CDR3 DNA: TGTGCCAGCAGTCACAGGGGAACGGAGACCCAGTACTTC; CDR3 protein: CASSHRGTETQYF
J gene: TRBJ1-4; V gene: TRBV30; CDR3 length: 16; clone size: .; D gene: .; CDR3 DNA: TGTGCCTGGAGTTCCGGGACCAACATGGGTCGCGAAAAACTGTTTTTT; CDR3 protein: CAWSSGTNMGREKLFF
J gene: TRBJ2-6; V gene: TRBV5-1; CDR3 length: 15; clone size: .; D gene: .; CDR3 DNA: TGCGCCAGCAGCTTCACAGGCTCTGGGGCCAACGTCCTGACTTTC; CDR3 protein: CASSFTGSGANVLTF
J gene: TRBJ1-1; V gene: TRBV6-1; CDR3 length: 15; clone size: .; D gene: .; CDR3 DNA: TGTGCCAGCAGTGTGGCCCCCAGGGAGGGGACTGAAGCTTTCTTT; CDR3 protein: CASSVAPREGTEAFF
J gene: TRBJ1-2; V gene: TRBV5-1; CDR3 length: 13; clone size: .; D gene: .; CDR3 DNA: TGCGCCAGCAGCACAGGGACGGACTATGGCTACACCTTC; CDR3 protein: CASSTGTDYGYTF
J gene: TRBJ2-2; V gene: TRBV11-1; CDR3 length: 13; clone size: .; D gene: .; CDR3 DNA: TGTGCCAGCAGCCCACTGGGGGGCGGGGAGCTGTTTTTT; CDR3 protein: CASSPLGGGELFF
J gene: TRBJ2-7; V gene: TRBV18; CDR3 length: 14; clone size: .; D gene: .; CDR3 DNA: TGTGCCAGCTCACCATTGGCGATAGCCTACGAGCAGTACTTC; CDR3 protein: CASSPLAIAYEQYF
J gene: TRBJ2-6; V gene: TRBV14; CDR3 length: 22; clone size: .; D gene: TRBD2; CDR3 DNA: TGTGCCAGCAGCCAAGATACTTATTTCGAGACTAGCGGGATTTCTGGGGCCAACGTCCTGACTTTC; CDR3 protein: CASSQDTYFETSGISGANVLTF
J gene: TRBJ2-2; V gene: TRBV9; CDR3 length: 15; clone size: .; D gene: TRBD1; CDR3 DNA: TGTGCCAGCAGCGTGGGACAGGTGGAGTCCGGGGAGCTGTTTTTT; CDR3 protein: CASSVGQVESGELFF
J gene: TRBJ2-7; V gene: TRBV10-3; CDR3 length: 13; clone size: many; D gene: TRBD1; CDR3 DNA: TGTGCCATCAGTGAGACAGGGGCCTACGAGCAGTACTTC; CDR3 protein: CAISETGAYEQYF
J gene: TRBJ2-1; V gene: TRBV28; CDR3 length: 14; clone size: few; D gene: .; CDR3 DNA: TGTGCCAGCAGTCCCCCGCTAGAATACAATGAGCAGTTCTTC; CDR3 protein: CASSPPLEYNEQFF